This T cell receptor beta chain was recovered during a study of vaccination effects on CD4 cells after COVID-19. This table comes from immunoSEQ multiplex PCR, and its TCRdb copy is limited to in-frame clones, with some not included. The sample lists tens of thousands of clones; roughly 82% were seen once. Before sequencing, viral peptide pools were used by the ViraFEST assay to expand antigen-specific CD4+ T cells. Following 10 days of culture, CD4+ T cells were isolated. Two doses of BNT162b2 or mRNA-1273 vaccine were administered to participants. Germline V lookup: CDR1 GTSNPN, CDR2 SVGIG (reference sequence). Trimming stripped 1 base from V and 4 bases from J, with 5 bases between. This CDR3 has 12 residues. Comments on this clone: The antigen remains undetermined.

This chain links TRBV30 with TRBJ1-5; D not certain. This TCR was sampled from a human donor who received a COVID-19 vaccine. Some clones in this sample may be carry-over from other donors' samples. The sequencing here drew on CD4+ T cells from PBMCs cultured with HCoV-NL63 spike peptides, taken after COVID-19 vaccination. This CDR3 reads CAWSAPNQPQHF. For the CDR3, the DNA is TGTGCCTGGAGTGCTCCAAATCAGCCCCAGCATTTT.